What follows are 30 T cell receptor beta chains derived from one specimen sequenced in a study of breast tumors, draining lymph nodes, adjacent tissues. TCRdb used MiXCR to reprocess the multiplex PCR reads, holding one entry per CDR3 protein. The sample yields 250,000 or so distinct CDR3 sequences, 30% seen once. Axillary draining lymph nodes of breast cancer patients supplied the node samples. The sequencing input was axillary lymph node tissue. The origin of the receptors is a female donor with breast cancer. Some clones in this sample may be carry-over from other donors' samples.

Details on this clonotype: This CDR3 fails to terminate in the conserved phenylalanine or tryptophan, so it likely reflects a read error. The chain couples TRBV2 to TRBJ2-7; 11 nucleotides match TRBD2. J was trimmed by 2 bases and V by 11 bases; bases with no gene match: 14. The germline CDR1 and CDR2 sequences are SNHLY and FYNNEI. The CDR3 is 16 amino acids. CDR3 sequence: CAGKLTSGSNTYEQYL. In DNA, the CDR3 is TGTGCCGGCAAATTAACTAGCGGGAGCAATACCTACGAGCAGTACCTC.

As for this clonotype: No conserved phenylalanine or tryptophan is present at the end of the CDR3, so a read error is the likely explanation. The chain is built from TRBV9 and TRBJ2-7; D assignment may be TRBD1 or TRBD2 (5 bases each). Germline V lookup: CDR1 SGDLS, CDR2 YYNGEE. The CDR3 is 13 residues long. V was clipped by 0 bases and J by 7 bases, with 11 bases between them. The DNA for the CDR3 is TGTGCCAGCAGCGTAGAGGGGACCGGGGAGCAGTACTCC. This sequence encodes CASSVEGTGEQYS.

This clonotype was detected ten times or more. CDR3 loop: CASSPAGRNTVRGETQYF. The CDR3 DNA follows: TGTGCCAGCAGCCCCGCGGGTCGTAACACAGTGCGGGGGGAGACCCAGTACTTC. The rearrangement links TRBV5-8 to TRBJ2-5; 7 positions match TRBD2. J was trimmed by 5 bases and V by 4 bases; bases with no gene match: 20. The CDR3 has 18 amino acids. The germline V gene encodes CDR1 SGHTS and CDR2 YDEGEE. Looking up the rest from reference TRBV5-8 and TRBJ2-5 gives the full variable domain: EAGVTQSPTHLIKTRGQQATLRCSPISGHTSVYWYQQALGLGLQFLLWYDEGEERNRGNFPPRFSGRQFPNYSSELNVNALELEDSALYLCASSPAGRNTVRGETQYFGPGTRLLVL.

This clonotype was seen ten or more times. The chain has TRBV7-9 and TRBJ2-3; D is perhaps TRBD2 (5 bases). The germline V and J ends were trimmed by 7 bases and 5 bases, with 22 bases remaining between them. CDR1 and CDR2 from the germline V gene are SEHNR and FQNEAQ (reference sequence). The CDR3 has 16 amino acids. The CDR3 nucleotides read TGTGCCAGCACCTCCCGGCGGACTGGCCGAGGAGATACGCAGTATTTT. It encodes CASTSRRTGRGDTQYF.

This sequence joins TRBV9 and TRBJ1-6, with D hard to call. Germline CDR1 reads SGDLS; CDR2 reads YYNGEE. The V end lost 0 bases, the J end lost 9 bases, and 7 bases lay between the germline ends. The CDR3 runs 13 residues. The CDR3 region is CASSVAWASPLHF. The CDR3 DNA is TGTGCCAGCAGCGTAGCCTGGGCTTCACCCCTCCACTTT.

This clonotype was counted at least ten times. This chain links TRBV5-6 with TRBJ1-4, with D perhaps matching TRBD1 (5 bases). Germline V gene sequence: CDR1 SGHDT, CDR2 YYEEEE. This CDR3 spans 16 amino acids. V lost 4 bases and J lost 8, with 21 bases in between. CDR3 nucleotide sequence: TGTGCCAGCAGCACCGAGAGGGGTCCCTTTTACGAAAAACTGTTTTTT. It encodes CASSTERGPFYEKLFF. The complete variable domain, with remaining parts taken from reference TRBV5-6 and TRBJ1-4, reads DAGVTQSPTHLIKTRGQQVTLRCSPKSGHDTVSWYQQALGQGPQFIFQYYEEEERQRGNFPDRFSGHQFPNYSSELNVNALLLGDSALYLCASSTERGPFYEKLFFGSGTQLSVL.

The V and J genes are TRBV20-1 and TRBJ2-5, with 8 nucleotides matching TRBD2. The CDR3 sequence is 13 residues long. V trimming: 4 bases; J trimming: 3 bases; junction bases outside the gene matches: 4. Germline V CDR1 and CDR2: DFQATT, SNEGSKA (reference sequence). CDR3 amino acids: CSAISGTKETQYF. CDR3 coding DNA: TGCAGTGCTATTAGCGGGACAAAAGAGACCCAGTACTTC.

This clonotype was recorded at least ten times. The chain has TRBV4-1 and TRBJ2-3; perhaps TRBD1 as D (6 bases). V lost 1 base and J lost 3, with 11 bases in between. Germline V gene data show CDR1 as MGHRA and CDR2 as YSYEKL. This CDR3 has 15 residues. CDR3 sequence (DNA): TGCGCCAGCAGCCAAGGGTGGGGGCAGACAGATACGCAGTATTTT. It encodes CASSQGWGQTDTQYF.

The chain recombines TRBV12-3 or TRBV12-4 with TRBJ1-6, with a weak D call TRBD1 (5 bases). The germline V and J ends were trimmed by 10 bases and 5 bases, with 30 bases remaining between them. The CDR3 is 19 amino acids. This chain's CDR3 is CATETWGRGLAKHNSPLHF. The DNA for the CDR3 is TGTGCCACCGAAACTTGGGGTCGGGGACTGGCAAAACATAATTCACCCCTCCACTTT.

V gene TRBV28 combines with J gene TRBJ2-7, with unresolved D. There are 15 residues in the CDR3. V lost 6 bases and J 2 bases, leaving 17 bases between the germline ends. Germline CDR1 reads MDHEN; CDR2 reads SYDVKM. The CDR3 DNA sequence: TGTGCCAGCAGAGAATCCGGGCCACCCACCTACGAGCAGTACTTC. This codes for CASRESGPPTYEQYF. The full variable domain, completed using reference TRBV28 and TRBJ2-7, is DVKVTQSSRYLVKRTGEKVFLECVQDMDHENMFWYRQDPGLGLRLIYFSYDVKMKEKGDIPEGYSVSREKKERFSLILESASTNQTSMYLCASRESGPPTYEQYFGPGTRLTVT.

The V and J genes are TRBV3-1 and TRBJ2-6, with 9 bases lining up with TRBD2. This CDR3 is built from 19 residues. The junction had 8 bases not matched to a gene; V was cut back by 2 bases and J by 0 bases. Germline assignment: CDR1 LGHDT and CDR2 YNNKEL (reference sequence). The CDR3 reads CASSQTPSGIGSGANVLTF. CDR3 bases: TGTGCCAGCAGCCAAACGCCTAGCGGGATAGGCTCTGGGGCCAACGTCCTGACTTTC.

The table lists this clonotype with a few counts. Being one base from a much bigger clone, this may be a read error. The rearrangement uses TRBV20-1 and TRBJ2-1; D remains ambiguous. The CDR3 covers 15 residues. Per the germline V gene, CDR1 is DFQATT and CDR2 is SNEGSKA (reference sequence). CDR3 bases: TGCAGTGCTAGCCTGCCTTCGAACTCCTACGATGAGCAGTTCTTC. Residues: CSASLPSNSYDEQFF.

This clonotype was recorded at least ten times. The rearrangement uses TRBV5-1 and TRBJ1-2; 11 nucleotides agree with TRBD1. The CDR3 has 16 residues. Germline V gene lookup returns CDR1 SGHRS and CDR2 YFSETQ. V was clipped by 2 bases and J by 2 bases; unmatched bases: 5. This chain's CDR3 is CASSFGDRGSNYGYTF. The CDR3 DNA follows: TGCGCCAGCAGCTTTGGGGACAGGGGGTCGAACTATGGCTACACCTTC.

This clonotype was observed once. Being one base from a much bigger clone, this may be a read error. The CDR3 protein is CASGWGTSGRPADNEQFF. The CDR3 bases are TGTGCCAGCGGCTGGGGGACTAGCGGGAGACCAGCCGACAATGAGCAGTTCTTC. The V and J genes are TRBV11-1 and TRBJ2-1; 14 bases align to TRBD2. The germline gives CDR1 SGHAT, CDR2 FQDESV (reference sequence). V lost 8 bases to trimming and J lost 5 bases; unmatched junction nucleotides: 14. The CDR3 length is 18 residues.

This clonotype was counted at least ten times. This chain uses TRBV9 with TRBJ2-2; 10 bases line up with TRBD2. The trim removed 4 bases at V and 4 bases at J, leaving 7 bases unmatched. In germline, CDR1 is SGDLS, CDR2 YYNGEE. This CDR3 is 16 amino acids long. The CDR3 loop reads CASSPGTSALTGELFF. CDR3 in DNA: TGTGCCAGCAGCCCGGGGACTAGCGCCCTCACCGGGGAGCTGTTTTTT.

This clonotype was counted at least ten times. Written as DNA, the CDR3 is TGCGCCAGCAGGGCGCTAGGAACAATCTCTGGAAACACCATATATTTT. Translating gives CASRALGTISGNTIYF. The chain uses TRBV4-1 and TRBJ1-3; D gene uncertain. V lost 6 bases, J lost 0 bases, and 15 bases lay in between. This CDR3 contains 16 residues. The germline gives CDR1 MGHRA, CDR2 YSYEKL.

The genes are TRBV24-1 and TRBJ1-4, with D unresolved. The V and J ends lost 5 bases and 4 bases respectively, with 37 bases between them. Germline values: CDR1 KGHDR, CDR2 SFDVKD. This CDR3 has 23 residues. DNA of the CDR3: TGTGCCACCAGTGCCCCCGGACTAGCGGGAGTTAAGGGAGATACGCAGGTTAATGAAAAACTGTTTTTT. As protein: CATSAPGLAGVKGDTQVNEKLFF.

This clonotype appeared once. A single base separates this from a much larger clone, so it may be a read error. CDR3 amino acids: CASSLGLNQETQYF. In DNA form, the CDR3 reads TGCGCCAGCAGCTTGGGACTGAACCAAGAGACCCAGTACTTC. V usage is TRBV5-1 and J usage is TRBJ2-5; no definite D call. V dropped 0 bases and J dropped 0 bases, with 6 bases sitting between them. The CDR3 has 14 residues. The germline gives CDR1 SGHRS, CDR2 YFSETQ.

To note about this clonotype: A clone one base away is much larger, so this may be a read error. The chain uses TRBV5-1 and TRBJ2-1; a weak D match, TRBD1 (5 bases). This CDR3 spans 14 amino acids. Germline V gene data show CDR1 as SGHRS and CDR2 as YFSETQ. CDR3 in DNA: TGCGCCAGCAGCTTGCCCGACAGCTACGATGAGCAGTTCTTC. This gives the protein CASSLPDSYDEQFF.

The chain has TRBV15 and TRBJ2-2; D is unresolved. The ends were cut back, 2 bases at V and 5 bases at J, with 9 bases in the middle. The germline V gene encodes CDR1 LNHNV and CDR2 YYDKDF (reference sequence). The CDR3 runs 14 residues. The CDR3 DNA is TGTGCCACCAGCAGATTGTGGGGTACCGGGGAGCTGTTTTTT. Protein: CATSRLWGTGELFF.

Points on this clonotype: This sequence may be a read error, since a much larger clone differs from it by one base. This chain joins TRBV12-3 or TRBV12-4 and TRBJ1-4, with no clear D. The CDR3 has 14 residues. Trimming cost V 7 bases and J 7 bases, with 16 bases left between them. CDR3 nucleotides: TGTGCCAGCAACCGAGCCAGGTGGGGTGAAAAACTGTTTTTT. Translating it yields CASNRARWGEKLFF.

Concerning this clonotype: A much bigger clone sits one base away, suggesting this may be a read error. The chain carries TRBV5-6 and TRBJ2-7; D gene unclear. The CDR3 sequence is 14 residues long. Trimming removed 6 bases from V and 2 bases from J, with 15 bases in between. CDR1 and CDR2 (germline): SGHDT, YYEEEE. The CDR3 nucleotides are TGTGCCAGCATCTTAATCGTGGTTCCCTACGAGCAGTACTTC. This encodes CASILIVVPYEQYF. Full variable domain (remainder filled in from reference TRBV5-6 and TRBJ2-7): DAGVTQSPTHLIKTRGQQVTLRCSPKSGHDTVSWYQQALGQGPQFIFQYYEEEERQRGNFPDRFSGHQFPNYSSELNVNALLLGDSALYLCASILIVVPYEQYFGPGTRLTVT.

This clonotype has at least ten counts. This chain uses TRBV9 with TRBJ2-1; unclear D gene. Germline values: CDR1 SGDLS, CDR2 YYNGEE. This CDR3 is built from 14 residues. Trimming took off 3 bases at V and 8 bases at J, with 15 bases between the two ends. As DNA, the CDR3 is TGTGCCAGCAGCGGAGTTGGAGTCTCGCATGAGCAGTTCTTC. The encoded protein is CASSGVGVSHEQFF.

This clonotype occurred many times. The CDR3 sequence is CASTNRRGELFF. In nucleotides, the CDR3 is TGTGCCAGTACCAATCGAAGGGGGGAGCTGTTTTTT. The rearrangement joins TRBV6-2 or TRBV6-3 to TRBJ2-2; D is unclear. Trimming took off 9 bases at V and 8 bases at J, with 13 bases between the two ends. The CDR3 is 12 amino acids. Germline V gives CDR1 MNHEY, CDR2 SVGEGT.

This clonotype was found many times. The J gene is TRBJ1-2, the V gene TRBV11-2; D call uncertain. The germline V gene has CDR1 SGHAT and CDR2 FQNNGV. The germline V and J ends were trimmed by 0 bases and 4 bases, with 9 bases remaining between them. The CDR3 has 14 amino acids. In DNA, the CDR3 is TGTGCCAGCAGCTTAGAACGGGCTAGCTATGGCTACACCTTC. Translation: CASSLERASYGYTF.

This clonotype occurred many times. This sequence joins TRBV4-3 and TRBJ2-7, with D unclear. Germline CDR1 reads LGHNA; CDR2 reads YSLEER. The V end was cut by 0 bases, the J end by 4 bases, with 10 bases between. The CDR3 has 14 residues. The CDR3 protein is CASSQDRWSYEQYF. As DNA, the CDR3 is TGCGCCAGCAGCCAAGATCGTTGGTCATACGAGCAGTACTTC.

In this sample, this clonotype turned up many times. V and J are TRBV7-9 and TRBJ2-1; TRBD2 matches at 13 bases. Trimming at V came to 4 bases and at J to 2 bases, leaving 2 bases not matched to a gene. CDR3 length equals 16 residues. Germline V gene lookup returns CDR1 SEHNR and CDR2 FQNEAQ (reference sequence). CDR3 sequence reads: CASSWTSGSTYNEQFF. CDR3 bases: TGTGCCAGCAGCTGGACTAGCGGGAGCACCTACAATGAGCAGTTCTTC.

This clonotype has a count of ten or more. The V and J genes are TRBV4-3 and TRBJ2-5; 7 bases match TRBD1. With V trimmed by 1 base and J by 3 bases, 5 bases remained unmatched. Germline V gene data show CDR1 as LGHNA and CDR2 as YSLEER. The CDR3 is 15 amino acids. The CDR3 DNA is TGCGCCAGCAGCCAAGTATTTGGGACAGAAGAGACCCAGTACTTC. It encodes CASSQVFGTEETQYF.

About this clonotype: Since a much larger clone is just one base distant, this may be a read error. The genes are TRBV11-3 and TRBJ2-1; D call uncertain. Germline V lookup: CDR1 SGHNT, CDR2 YENEEA. CDR3 length equals 15 residues. V dropped 0 bases and J dropped 2 bases, with 8 bases sitting between them. CDR3 sequence reads: CASSLDPLTYNEQFF. The CDR3 coding sequence is TGTGCCAGCAGCTTAGATCCCCTCACCTACAATGAGCAGTTCTTC.

This rearrangement joins TRBV19 to TRBJ1-1; D perhaps matches TRBD1 (5 bases). CDR3 length: 13 residues. V was clipped by 9 bases and J by 5 bases, with 16 bases between them. Germline CDR1 LNHDA, CDR2 SQIVND (reference sequence). The CDR3, as DNA: TGTGCCAGCCAGACAGAAGGCAATACTGAAGCTTTCTTT. Its translation is CASQTEGNTEAFF.